What follows are 27 T cell receptor beta chains derived from one specimen sequenced in a study of blood T cell repertoires in COVID-19 (dated by TCRdb to about 2020). The protocol used for the library was the immunoSEQ multiplex PCR assay. TCRdb stores this immuneACCESS table with in-frame sequences only. Part of the clones is absent; in the studies checked, under half of the shortfall reflects unresolved V genes, and no reason is known for the rest. This sample lists about 280,000 clones; approximately 85% were detected once. Approximately 10% of the sample is in the top ten clones. Sequencing was carried out using peripheral blood. All receptors come from a woman in her 70s with acute or convalescent COVID-19.

The CDR3 nucleotides are TGTGCCAGCAGTGACAGCGGGGGGGAATGGGATACGCAGTATTTT. This translates into CASSDSGGEWDTQYF. The genes are TRBV6-2 or TRBV6-3 and TRBJ2-3, with 10 bases fitting TRBD2. Looked up from germline, CDR1 is MNHEY and CDR2 is SVGEGT. The CDR3 has 15 amino acids. J was trimmed by 6 bases and V by 5 bases; bases with no gene match: 8.

V gene TRBV6-6 combines with J gene TRBJ2-7; D may be TRBD1 (5 bases). In germline, CDR1 is MNHNY, CDR2 SVGAGI (reference sequence). This CDR3 is 15 amino acids long. V was shortened by 3 bases and J by 1 base, with 13 bases between the two germline ends. CDR3 coding DNA: TGTGCCAGCAGTTATGGGTCCAGGGCATCCTACGAGCAGTACTTC. It encodes CASSYGSRASYEQYF.

The chain carries TRBV2 and TRBJ1-1; no clear D gene. V was clipped by 7 bases and J by 5 bases, with 20 bases between them. This CDR3 contains 15 residues. Germline lookup yields CDR1 SNHLY and CDR2 FYNNEI. The CDR3 reads CASKGGRRGGTEAFF. CDR3 DNA sequence: TGTGCCAGCAAGGGTGGCCGGCGCGGAGGTACTGAAGCTTTCTTT. Together with reference TRBV2 and TRBJ1-1, the CDR3 gives the full variable domain: EPEVTQTPSHQVTQMGQEVILRCVPISNHLYFYWYRQILGQKVEFLVSFYNNEISEKSEIFDDQFSVERPDGSNFTLKIRSTKLEDSAMYFCASKGGRRGGTEAFFGQGTRLTVV.

V gene TRBV10-3 combines with J gene TRBJ2-1, with a weak D call TRBD1 (6 bases). This CDR3 has 16 residues. The germline gives CDR1 ENHRY, CDR2 SYGVKD. V dropped 4 bases and J dropped 7 bases, with 20 bases sitting between them. The CDR3 here is CAISVGAGEIDNEQFF. Here the CDR3 DNA reads TGTGCCATCAGTGTAGGAGCAGGGGAAATCGATAATGAGCAGTTCTTC.

For this clone: At one end the junction does not follow the germline gene, possibly because of a read error. CDR3 DNA sequence: TGTGCCAGTAGTATTAGATTTTCGGGACAGCAACACTTC. This codes for CASSIRFSGQQHF. The chain employs TRBV19 and TRBJ2-5, with 7 bases lining up with TRBD1. From germline, CDR1 is LNHDA and CDR2 SQIVND (reference sequence). CDR3 length: 13 amino acids.

The chain couples TRBV6-5 to TRBJ1-3, with D tentatively TRBD1 (5 bases). Between the trimmed V and J ends, which lost 8 bases and 6 bases, there was a span of 11 bases. The CDR3 spans 12 residues. Germline V gene sequence: CDR1 MNHEY, CDR2 SVGAGI. Here the CDR3 reads CASWGRANTIYF. The CDR3 DNA reads TGTGCCAGCTGGGGCAGGGCAAACACCATATATTTT.

This clone appeared once. The V and J genes are TRBV5-8 and TRBJ1-3; a possible D gene is TRBD1 (6 bases). CDR3 length equals 15 residues. CDR1 and CDR2 from the germline V gene are SGHTS and YDEGEE. V gave up 2 bases and J gave up 0 bases, with 9 bases separating them. CDR3 protein: CASSFGQHSGNTIYF. CDR3 bases: TGTGCCAGCAGCTTTGGACAGCACTCTGGAAACACCATATATTTT.

This chain links TRBV20-1 with TRBJ1-1, with D unresolved. Per germline, CDR1 DFQATT and CDR2 SNEGSKA (reference sequence). Trimming left V 5 bases short and J 0 bases short, with 4 bases between. This CDR3 has 11 residues. CDR3 nucleotides: TGCAGTGCTGTTATGAACACTGAAGCTTTCTTT. Translating gives CSAVMNTEAFF.

In its sample, this clone was seen once. The chain uses TRBV5-1 and TRBJ2-3, with 7 bases identical to TRBD1. Germline trimming cut 7 bases from V and 3 bases from J; bases unmatched to any gene: 11. Per the germline V gene, CDR1 is SGHRS and CDR2 is YFSETQ. This CDR3 has 15 residues. This chain's CDR3 is CASLYSTGLTDTQYF. CDR3 in DNA: TGCGCCAGCCTCTATTCGACAGGGTTGACAGATACGCAGTATTTT.

The chain uses TRBV3-1 (or the pseudogene TRBV3-2) and TRBJ1-6, with 10 bases matching TRBD1. The CDR3 runs to 17 residues. Losses at the gene ends were 1 base for V and 8 bases for J; bases not matched to a gene: 8. Germline CDR1 is LGHDT and CDR2 is YNNKEL (reference sequence). The CDR3 DNA reads as TGTGCCAGCAGCCAAGGTTTGGGACAGGGGTGGGATTCACCCCTCCACTTT. Translation: CASSQGLGQGWDSPLHF.

This clone was seen a handful of times. This chain connects TRBV29-1 to TRBJ2-7, with D possibly being TRBD1 (6 bases). The CDR3 sequence is 14 residues long. The germline V gene has CDR1 SQVTM and CDR2 ANQGSEA. Trimming cost V 4 bases and J 7 bases, with 20 bases left between them. The CDR3 loop is CSVVITGRRVEQYF. In DNA, the CDR3 is TGCAGCGTTGTCATAACAGGGAGAAGAGTGGAGCAGTACTTC.

V gene TRBV7-9 combines with J gene TRBJ1-1; D perhaps matches TRBD1 (5 bases). The CDR3 length is 13 residues. V lost 0 bases, J lost 8 bases, and 10 bases lay in between. Germline V CDR1 and CDR2: SEHNR, FQNEAQ (reference sequence). CDR3 sequence (DNA): TGTGCCAGCAGCTTAGCTGGGGCGGCGGAAGCTTTCTTT. Encoded protein: CASSLAGAAEAFF. The full variable domain, completed using reference TRBV7-9 and TRBJ1-1, is DTGVSQNPRHKITKRGQNVTFRCDPISEHNRLYWYRQTLGQGPEFLTYFQNEAQLEKSRLLSDRFSAERPKGSFSTLEIQRTEQGDSAMYLCASSLAGAAEAFFGQGTRLTVV.

The chain combines TRBV6-5 with TRBJ1-5; TRBD1 might be the D (6 bases). CDR3 length: 15 residues. CDR1 is MNHEY and CDR2 is SVGAGI in the germline V gene. V lost 4 bases to trimming and J lost 1 base, with 11 bases between them. The DNA of the CDR3 is TGTGCCAGCAGTTTACAGGGTCAGAGCAATCAGCCCCAGCATTTT. It is translated as CASSLQGQSNQPQHF.

CDR3 nucleotides: TGTGCCAGCAGATCCAGGGGGAAGGAGACCCAGTACTTC. The encoded protein is CASRSRGKETQYF. The chain uses TRBV6-5 and TRBJ2-5; TRBD1 agrees at 7 bases. Germline loops: CDR1 MNHEY, CDR2 SVGAGI. V trimming: 6 bases; J trimming: 5 bases; junction bases outside the gene matches: 6. CDR3 length equals 13 residues.

The chain employs TRBV4-1 and TRBJ2-1, with D perhaps TRBD2 (6 bases). The V gene lost 0 bases and the J gene lost 4 bases, with 22 bases spanning the gap. The CDR3 is made up of 19 amino acids. Looked up from germline, CDR1 is MGHRA and CDR2 is YSYEKL. CDR3 in DNA: TGCGCCAGCAGCCAAGAGGAGTCCCGGGACTCTACTTTTTACAATGAGCAGTTCTTC. Translated, it gives CASSQEESRDSTFYNEQFF.

The V call is TRBV7-9, the J call TRBJ1-5; D is uncertain. CDR3 length equals 12 residues. Per germline, CDR1 SEHNR and CDR2 FQNEAQ (reference sequence). Trimming cost V 4 bases and J 4 bases, with 5 bases left between them. CDR3 nucleotide sequence: TGTGCCAGCAGCTATACAAATCAGCCCCAGCATTTT. Amino acids: CASSYTNQPQHF.

This rearrangement joins TRBV5-1 to TRBJ1-3, with a weak D call TRBD1 (6 bases). Trimming stripped 2 bases from V and 2 bases from J, with 8 bases between. The CDR3 has 14 residues. Germline V gene sequence: CDR1 SGHRS, CDR2 YFSETQ. In DNA form, the CDR3 reads TGCGCCAGCAGCTTAGGGGGTACTGGAAACACCATATATTTT. Protein: CASSLGGTGNTIYF.

The rearrangement joins TRBV10-2 to TRBJ2-7; D ambiguous. The CDR3 is made up of 11 amino acids. Trimming took off 6 bases at V and 1 base at J, with 4 bases between the two ends. Germline CDR1 and CDR2: WSHSY and SAAADI. CDR3 nucleotide sequence: TGCGCCAGCAGCCCTTCCTACGAGCAGTACTTC. Translation gives CASSPSYEQYF.

This rearrangement joins TRBV18 to TRBJ2-1; the match to TRBD2 covers 13 bases. V trimming: 3 bases; J trimming: 0 bases; junction bases outside the gene matches: 2. CDR1 is KGHSH, CDR2 LQKENI, per germline. This CDR3 comprises 17 residues. Written as DNA, the CDR3 is TGTGCCAGCTCACCGCGGACTAGCGGGGGCTCCTACAATGAGCAGTTCTTC. As protein: CASSPRTSGGSYNEQFF.

This sequence joins TRBV19 and TRBJ1-2; TRBD1 matches 8 bases. Germline CDR1 reads LNHDA; CDR2 reads SQIVND (reference sequence). The length of the CDR3 is 15 residues. The V segment lost 3 bases and the J segment 1 base; nucleotides outside the gene matches: 4. DNA for the CDR3: TGTGCCAGTAGTATCAGACAGGGGCGTAACTATGGCTACACCTTC. Its translation is CASSIRQGRNYGYTF.

CDR3 in amino acids: CASHLSGGKEKLFF. The CDR3 DNA follows: TGTGCCAGTCACCTTAGTGGCGGGAAAGAAAAACTGTTTTTT. This rearrangement joins TRBV28 to TRBJ1-4; D not resolved. With 9 bases removed from V and 8 bases from J, the gap between germline ends came to 19 bases. Germline V gives CDR1 MDHEN, CDR2 SYDVKM. The CDR3 length is 14 residues.

This chain joins TRBV7-2 and TRBJ2-5, with 9 bases aligning to TRBD1. Trimming at V came to 7 bases and at J to 5 bases, leaving 14 bases not matched to a gene. Germline CDR1 and CDR2: SGHTA and FQGNSA. The CDR3 runs 16 residues. The CDR3 nucleotides are TGTGCCAGCACCCTGCGAGGGACAGGGTATTGGGAGACCCAGTACTTC. The encoded protein is CASTLRGTGYWETQYF.

This clone is a singleton in its sample. The CDR3 is CASSFSGGASDTQYF. CDR3 bases: TGTGCCAGCAGCTTTAGCGGGGGGGCATCAGATACGCAGTATTTT. The chain joins TRBV11-3 to TRBJ2-3; 11 nucleotides match TRBD2. The germline CDR1 and CDR2 sequences are SGHNT and YENEEA. Trimming removed 3 bases from V and 4 bases from J; junction bases left unmatched: 3. CDR3 length equals 15 residues. Full variable domain (outside the CDR3, taken from reference TRBV11-3 and TRBJ2-3): EAGVVQSPRYKIIEKKQPVAFWCNPISGHNTLYWYLQNLGQGPELLIRYENEEAVDDSQLPKDRFSAERLKGVDSTLKIQPAELGDSAVYLCASSFSGGASDTQYFGPGTRLTVL.

The rearrangement uses TRBV18 and TRBJ2-3; the D gene is possibly TRBD1 (6 bases). This CDR3 region has 14 residues. V lost 3 bases and J lost 4, with 11 bases in between. In germline, CDR1 is KGHSH, CDR2 LQKENI. The chain's CDR3 is CASSPRQDADTQYF. CDR3 in DNA: TGTGCCAGCTCACCCCGACAGGATGCAGATACGCAGTATTTT.

V is TRBV19 and J is TRBJ2-7; 13 bases are a match to TRBD2. Germline CDR1 LNHDA, CDR2 SQIVND (reference sequence). V gave up 5 bases and J gave up 4 bases; unmatched junction bases: 8. This CDR3 has 16 amino acids. The CDR3 DNA is TGTGCCAGTAGTTCGCGACTAGCGGGGGGCCGGTACGAGCAGTACTTC. It encodes CASSSRLAGGRYEQYF.

V and J are TRBV6-5 and TRBJ1-2; maybe TRBD1 (5 bases). The CDR3 length is 13 residues. Germline V gene sequence: CDR1 MNHEY, CDR2 SVGAGI. V was clipped by 7 bases and J by 5 bases, with 14 bases between them. The CDR3 sequence is CASTLGKGYGYTF. The CDR3 nucleotides are TGTGCCAGCACCTTGGGTAAGGGGTATGGCTACACCTTC.

The gene calls are TRBV10-3 and TRBJ1-2, with D uncertain. V gave up 2 bases and J gave up 5 bases, with 18 bases separating them. The CDR3 is 16 residues long. Germline CDR1 is ENHRY and CDR2 is SYGVKD. CDR3 loop: CAISEGEVGLGYGYTF. The CDR3 DNA sequence: TGTGCCATCAGTGAGGGGGAGGTCGGGCTTGGGTATGGCTACACCTTC.